The text below deals with one TCR beta chain. Under the authors' procedure: Reference gene primer amplification gave nucleated cell count estimates. Produced via immunoSEQ multiplex PCR; TCRdb's table is partial and in-frame only. From that table come the V and J calls and clone size; the DNA was used to work out D and trimming. The sample has around 72,000 clones, roughly four fifths seen once; the top ten hold roughly 1.9%. The data derive from a study of blood T cell repertoires in COVID-19. Overall study context: COVID-19 samples, acute and convalescent, were from the United States, Italy and Spain. PBMCs, B-cell-depleted T cells, or T cells provided the cDNA or gDNA that made up the material.

The CDR3 has 14 amino acids. With 6 bases clipped from V and 2 bases from J, the junction kept 1 base outside the gene matches. Per germline, CDR1 MNHEY and CDR2 SVGAGI. Material: peripheral blood. The source of this sequence is an older woman with acute or convalescent COVID-19. The J gene is TRBJ2-7, the V gene TRBV6-5; 13 bases agree with TRBD2. DNA for the CDR3: TGTGCCAGCAGCGGGACTAGCGGGGCCTACGAGCAGTACTTC. Translating gives CASSGTSGAYEQYF.